A single sample gave rise to the 23 T cell receptor beta chains below, sequenced in a study of T cell responses to AZD1222 COVID-19 vaccine. Assay used: immunoSEQ multiplex PCR; TCRdb lists only in-frame clones, some missing. Of over 100,000 clones listed, approximately 90% are singletons. This material consisted of peripheral blood, taken on day 0 of AZD1222 vaccination. The source of these receptors is an adult in good health.

The chain employs TRBV24-1 and TRBJ1-5; unclear D gene. Germline loops: CDR1 KGHDR, CDR2 SFDVKD. Deletions cut 7 bases from V and 4 bases from J, with 10 bases between. The CDR3 consists of 13 residues. The CDR3: CATSRSGNQPQHF. In DNA, the CDR3 is TGTGCCACCAGCCGGTCGGGTAATCAGCCCCAGCATTTT.

The CDR3 sequence is CASSEYDRGGYTF. In DNA form, the CDR3 reads TGTGCCAGCAGTGAATACGACCGTGGAGGCTACACCTTC. This chain joins TRBV2 and TRBJ1-2; D ambiguous. Germline CDR1 and CDR2: SNHLY and FYNNEI. This CDR3 has 13 amino acids. V was pared by 2 bases and J by 8 bases, with 12 bases between.

The V call is TRBV3-1 (or the pseudogene TRBV3-2), the J call TRBJ1-4; 10 nucleotides agree with TRBD1. V gave up 5 bases and J gave up 8 bases; unmatched junction bases: 5. CDR3 size: 14 residues. CDR1 is LGHDT and CDR2 is YNNKEL in the germline V gene (reference sequence). CDR3 sequence: CASSRRDRGEKLFF. The CDR3 DNA sequence: TGTGCCAGCAGCAGACGGGACAGGGGCGAAAAACTGTTTTTT.

In DNA form, the CDR3 reads TGCGCCAGCAGCTCCCGGACTAGCGGCACAGATACGCAGTATTTT. It specifies CASSSRTSGTDTQYF. The chain is built from TRBV5-1 and TRBJ2-3; 9 positions match TRBD2. V dropped 3 bases and J dropped 1; count of bases not matched to a gene: 3. The CDR3 sequence is 15 residues long. Germline values: CDR1 SGHRS, CDR2 YFSETQ.

This chain joins TRBV3-1 (or the pseudogene TRBV3-2) and TRBJ1-3; D is undetermined. Trimming removed 0 bases from V and 0 bases from J, with 6 bases in between. The CDR3 sequence is 15 residues long. From germline, CDR1 is LGHDT and CDR2 YNNKEL (reference sequence). CDR3 residues: CASSQEGSSGNTIYF. The CDR3 coding sequence is TGTGCCAGCAGCCAAGAGGGGAGCTCTGGAAACACCATATATTTT.

This rearrangement joins TRBV6-2 or TRBV6-3 to TRBJ2-7; 9 nucleotides align to TRBD1. Germline loops: CDR1 MNHEY, CDR2 SVGEGT. V was pared by 5 bases and J by 5 bases, with 10 bases of the junction left unmatched. CDR3 length equals 15 residues. The CDR3 here is CASSTPGQGIDEQYF. The DNA of the CDR3 is TGTGCCAGCAGTACGCCGGGACAGGGTATAGACGAGCAGTACTTC.

The rearrangement joins TRBV28 to TRBJ1-2, with D perhaps TRBD1 (5 bases). Trimming shortened V by 5 bases and J by 8 bases, and 27 bases separated the two germline ends. From germline, CDR1 is MDHEN and CDR2 SYDVKM. The CDR3 is 17 residues long. The CDR3 bases are TGTGCCAGCAGTAACCCCGAATGGAGCCAGGGTAAAGGCGGCTACACCTTC. Translated: CASSNPEWSQGKGGYTF.

The chain combines TRBV7-9 with TRBJ1-1; the D gene is possibly TRBD1 (5 bases). V was clipped by 5 bases and J by 6 bases, with 16 bases between them. Looked up from germline, CDR1 is SEHNR and CDR2 is FQNEAQ (reference sequence). This CDR3 has 14 amino acids. The CDR3 DNA reads TGTGCCAGCAGCCTGGGAAGGGACGGATCTGAAGCTTTCTTT. It yields the protein CASSLGRDGSEAFF.

The gene calls are TRBV5-1 and TRBJ2-3; the match to TRBD2 covers 11 bases. The germline V gene has CDR1 SGHRS and CDR2 YFSETQ. The CDR3 is 16 amino acids. Unmatched junction bases numbered 4, after V lost 4 bases and J lost 0 bases. The CDR3 loop is CASSPTSGMSTDTQYF. The DNA of the CDR3 is TGCGCCAGCAGCCCGACTAGCGGGATGAGCACAGATACGCAGTATTTT.

This clone was recorded once. The chain combines TRBV12-3 or TRBV12-4 with TRBJ1-4; D possibly corresponds to TRBD1 (5 bases). This CDR3 region has 13 residues. The germline V and J ends were trimmed by 2 bases and 6 bases, with 7 bases remaining between them. The CDR3 sequence is CASSLSGHEKLFF. The CDR3 region has the DNA TGTGCCAGCAGTTTATCGGGACATGAAAAACTGTTTTTT.

This rearrangement joins TRBV27 to TRBJ2-5, with 11 bases aligning to TRBD1. J gave up 4 bases and V 4 bases, and 5 bases lay outside the gene matches. CDR1 is MNHEY and CDR2 is SMNVEV in the germline V gene (reference sequence). The CDR3 consists of 15 residues. CDR3 DNA: TGTGCCAGCAGTTGGACAGGGGGCAGGGGAGAGACCCAGTACTTC. This translates into CASSWTGGRGETQYF.

This clone was detected only a few times. Written as DNA, the CDR3 is TGTGCCAGCAGCCGAGTGGCGGGTAGGGTCACCGGGGAGCTGTTTTTT. It codes for CASSRVAGRVTGELFF. The chain is built from TRBV5-4 and TRBJ2-2, with a tentative D call TRBD2 (5 bases). Trimming shortened V by 4 bases and J by 4 bases, and 17 bases separated the two germline ends. There are 16 residues in the CDR3. From germline, CDR1 is SGHNT and CDR2 YYREEE (reference sequence).

This chain uses TRBV6-1 with TRBJ1-5, with D maybe TRBD1 (6 bases). CDR3 length: 14 residues. Germline loops: CDR1 MNHNS, CDR2 SASEGT. Trimming left V 7 bases short and J 4 bases short, with 14 bases between. For the CDR3, the DNA is TGTGCCAGCAAAGGGGGGCGGAGAAATCAGCCCCAGCATTTT. Translated: CASKGGRRNQPQHF.

In nucleotides, the CDR3 is TGTGCCAGCAGCCGGGGGGAAAAACTGTTTTTT. Its translation: CASSRGEKLFF. J is TRBJ1-4 and V is TRBV7-9; possible D gene TRBD1, 5 bases. CDR1 is SEHNR, CDR2 FQNEAQ, per germline (reference sequence). The CDR3 is made up of 11 amino acids. The ends were cut back, 5 bases at V and 8 bases at J, with 6 bases in the middle.

The chain has TRBV9 and TRBJ2-1; 7 nucleotides agree with TRBD1. CDR3 length: 15 amino acids. CDR1 and CDR2 from the germline V gene are SGDLS and YYNGEE. The trim removed 0 bases at V and 5 bases at J, leaving 5 bases unmatched. The CDR3 nucleotides read TGTGCCAGCAGCGTAGAACTTACAGGGGACAATGAGCAGTTCTTC. Translated, it gives CASSVELTGDNEQFF.

The V and J genes are TRBV21-1 and TRBJ1-5; the table's D call, TRBD1, has no DNA check behind it. TRBV21-1 is described as a pseudogene. This CDR3 region has 18 residues. CDR3 loop: CASSAPKDRGYHTVPQHF. In DNA form, the CDR3 reads TGTGCCAGCAGCGCGCCCAAGGACAGGGGATATCATACGGTGCCCCAGCATTTT.

The count of this clone is one. The V call is TRBV7-9, the J call TRBJ2-5; D possibly corresponds to TRBD2 (6 bases). The CDR3 contains 15 residues. With 6 bases removed from V and 5 bases from J, the gap between germline ends came to 19 bases. CDR1 and CDR2 from the germline V gene are SEHNR and FQNEAQ (reference sequence). Here the CDR3 reads CASSQGWGDSETQYF. The CDR3 nucleotides are TGTGCCAGCAGTCAGGGATGGGGGGACTCGGAGACCCAGTACTTC.

This clone came up a few times. The DNA for the CDR3 is TGTGCCAGCAGCTTAGAACACAACGATAATTCACCCCTCCACTTT. Translated, it gives CASSLEHNDNSPLHF. The rearrangement joins TRBV6-5 to TRBJ1-6; D is undetermined. The CDR3 has 15 amino acids. CDR1 MNHEY and CDR2 SVGAGI come from the germline V gene. Trimming left V 6 bases short and J 5 bases short, with 14 bases between.

The J gene is TRBJ2-7, the V gene TRBV19, with D maybe TRBD1 (5 bases). The CDR3 consists of 13 residues. Per the germline V gene, CDR1 is LNHDA and CDR2 is SQIVND (reference sequence). Trimming pared 6 bases from V and 7 bases from J, leaving 16 bases between. CDR3 protein: CASSSRQIREQYF. The CDR3 bases are TGTGCCAGTAGCAGCCGACAGATTCGAGAGCAGTACTTC.

The chain couples TRBV5-1 to TRBJ2-7; D perhaps matches TRBD1 (6 bases). The CDR3 spans 15 residues. Germline values: CDR1 SGHRS, CDR2 YFSETQ. Trimming shortened V by 0 bases and J by 2 bases, and 12 bases separated the two germline ends. CDR3 in amino acids: CASSLDRVGTYEQYF. In DNA, the CDR3 is TGCGCCAGCAGCTTGGACAGGGTCGGAACCTACGAGCAGTACTTC. Variable domain in full (rest from reference TRBV5-1 and TRBJ2-7): KAGVTQTPRYLIKTRGQQVTLSCSPISGHRSVSWYQQTPGQGLQFLFEYFSETQRNKGNFPGRFSGRQFSNSRSEMNVSTLELGDSALYLCASSLDRVGTYEQYFGPGTRLTVT.

The V call is TRBV27, the J call TRBJ1-5; a weak D match, TRBD1 (5 bases). Germline V CDR1 and CDR2: MNHEY, SMNVEV (reference sequence). Trimming pared 5 bases from V and 4 bases from J, leaving 15 bases between. The CDR3 loop spans 15 amino acids. CDR3 bases: TGTGCCAGCAGTACTCGGGGGTACGCTAATCAGCCCCAGCATTTT. Translating it yields CASSTRGYANQPQHF.

The V gene is TRBV24-1, the J gene TRBJ1-2; D is unresolved. CDR1 is KGHDR and CDR2 is SFDVKD in the germline V gene. This CDR3 has 14 residues. V lost 2 bases and J 8 bases, leaving 14 bases between the germline ends. The CDR3 protein is CATSDSARGSGYTF. CDR3 DNA: TGTGCCACCAGTGATTCGGCCCGGGGTAGCGGCTACACCTTC.

This clone was recorded only once. This chain links TRBV28 with TRBJ2-1; 7 nucleotides agree with TRBD1. Germline V gene lookup returns CDR1 MDHEN and CDR2 SYDVKM. The CDR3 loop spans 15 amino acids. J was trimmed by 2 bases and V by 6 bases; bases with no gene match: 7. CDR3 region: CASSLSGTAYNEQFF. The CDR3 DNA reads as TGTGCCAGCAGCCTTTCCGGGACAGCCTACAATGAGCAGTTCTTC.